The 21 T cell receptor beta chains presented below share a single source sample, sequenced in a study of OX40 agonist ivuxolimab in advanced cancers. Method: immunoSEQ multiplex PCR; TCRdb's copy keeps in-frame clones and lacks some. Of fewer than 30,000 clones in the sample, approximately 91% were seen once. The source was CD4+ or CD8+ T cells sorted from blood, collected in a trial of the OX40 agonist ivuxolimab. All receptors come from an adult with an advanced solid tumor such as melanoma, head and neck, liver or kidney cancer.

In this sample, this clone turned up once. The chain links TRBV6-1 to TRBJ1-5; D is unclear. Germline lookup yields CDR1 MNHNS and CDR2 SASEGT. V shed 2 bases and J shed 2 bases, with 13 bases lying between them. The CDR3 spans 16 residues. The CDR3 DNA sequence: TGTGCCAGCAGTGAATTGAGCGGTATTGGCAATCAGCCCCAGCATTTT. Its protein product is CASSELSGIGNQPQHF.

The chain joins TRBV4-1 to TRBJ1-4; a weak D match, TRBD1 (5 bases). With 3 bases removed from V and 7 bases from J, the gap between germline ends came to 15 bases. The CDR3 totals 15 residues. Germline CDR1 and CDR2: MGHRA and YSYEKL. The CDR3 sequence is CASSQDNGVREKLFF. In DNA, the CDR3 is TGCGCCAGCAGCCAGGACAATGGGGTTCGTGAAAAACTGTTTTTT.

V gene TRBV19 combines with J gene TRBJ1-2; unclear D gene. Germline CDR1 reads LNHDA; CDR2 reads SQIVND (reference sequence). V was shortened by 3 bases and J by 3 bases, with 8 bases between the two germline ends. The CDR3 is 13 amino acids. CDR3 amino acids: CASSMAGYYGYTF. CDR3 sequence (DNA): TGTGCCAGTAGTATGGCAGGCTACTATGGCTACACCTTC.

The V and J genes are TRBV6-5 and TRBJ1-6; no reliable D call. V was trimmed by 0 bases and J by 8 bases, leaving 5 bases between them. Germline assignment: CDR1 MNHEY and CDR2 SVGAGI. There are 13 residues in the CDR3. The CDR3 bases are TGTGCCAGCAGTTACTCGGTCCATTCACCCCTCCACTTT. Its protein product is CASSYSVHSPLHF.

The V and J genes are TRBV4-3 and TRBJ1-3; D is unclear. Germline V gene lookup returns CDR1 LGHNA and CDR2 YSLEER. CDR3 size: 16 residues. V dropped 4 bases and J dropped 0 bases, with 13 bases sitting between them. CDR3 region: CASSRVTEASGNTIYF. The CDR3, as DNA: TGCGCCAGCAGCCGCGTCACAGAGGCCTCTGGAAACACCATATATTTT.

The genes are TRBV9 and TRBJ1-2, with a possible D match to TRBD1 (5 bases). There are 15 residues in the CDR3. V lost 3 bases to trimming and J lost 6 bases, with 18 bases between them. Germline lookup yields CDR1 SGDLS and CDR2 YYNGEE. The CDR3 DNA reads as TGTGCCAGCAGCGGAGCCTCCGGGGGGTTGGATGGCTACACCTTC. Encoded protein: CASSGASGGLDGYTF.

V is TRBV2 and J is TRBJ1-2; 10 bases fit TRBD1. CDR1 is SNHLY and CDR2 is FYNNEI in the germline V gene. V was clipped by 2 bases and J by 6 bases; unmatched bases: 6. The CDR3 is 15 residues long. CDR3 sequence (DNA): TGTGCCAGCAGTGAATCCCGACAGGGGGCGAATGGCTACACCTTC. It is translated as CASSESRQGANGYTF.

The genes are TRBV19 and TRBJ1-2, with 8 bases matching TRBD1. CDR1 and CDR2 (germline): LNHDA, SQIVND (reference sequence). J lost 4 bases, V lost 1 base, and 8 bases had no gene match. There are 16 residues in the CDR3. CDR3 coding DNA: TGTGCCAGTAGTATAGGAACCAGGGGGCAGGGCTATGGCTACACCTTC. Protein sequence: CASSIGTRGQGYGYTF.

The chain has TRBV6-5 and TRBJ2-7; a possible D gene is TRBD2 (5 bases). The V and J ends lost 6 bases and 2 bases respectively, with 17 bases between them. The germline CDR1 and CDR2 sequences are MNHEY and SVGAGI. The CDR3 consists of 15 residues. This chain's CDR3 is CASSHGVSAAYEQYF. The CDR3 nucleotides read TGTGCCAGCAGCCACGGGGTGTCAGCGGCCTACGAGCAGTACTTC.

This chain uses TRBV28 with TRBJ1-5; no clear D gene. Germline CDR1 MDHEN, CDR2 SYDVKM. V shed 4 bases and J shed 2 bases, with 18 bases lying between them. This CDR3 region has 17 residues. In DNA, the CDR3 is TGTGCCAGCAGTTCGCGGACCGGGTCTTATGGCAATCAGCCCCAGCATTTT. Translated, it gives CASSSRTGSYGNQPQHF.

The chain uses TRBV7-6 and TRBJ2-2, with 12 bases identical to TRBD2. V gave up 5 bases and J gave up 4 bases; unmatched junction bases: 8. In germline, CDR1 is SGHVS, CDR2 FNYEAQ. CDR3 length: 17 amino acids. The DNA of the CDR3 is TGTGCCAGCAGCAACGGGCTAGCGGGGGGGGCCACCGGGGAGCTGTTTTTT. It yields the protein CASSNGLAGGATGELFF.

This chain uses TRBV4-1 with TRBJ2-1; tentative D call: TRBD1 (6 bases). The CDR3 spans 15 residues. CDR1 and CDR2 from the germline V gene are MGHRA and YSYEKL. V was shortened by 0 bases and J by 8 bases, with 14 bases between the two germline ends. CDR3 nucleotides: TGCGCCAGCAGCCAAGACAGGGGCCGGGTCGATGAGCAGTTCTTC. It translates to CASSQDRGRVDEQFF.

This chain connects TRBV6-1 to TRBJ1-1; D is undetermined. V lost 3 bases, J lost 2 bases, and 4 bases lay in between. Germline CDR1 and CDR2: MNHNS and SASEGT. There are 12 residues in the CDR3. The CDR3 nucleotides read TGTGCCAGCAGTGACTACAACACTGAAGCTTTCTTT. Its translation is CASSDYNTEAFF.

V is TRBV25-1 and J is TRBJ1-1, with D perhaps matching TRBD1 (6 bases). V gave up 3 bases and J gave up 0 bases, with 14 bases separating them. CDR1 is MGHDK, CDR2 SYGVNS, per germline. The CDR3 loop spans 16 amino acids. The CDR3 here is CASSEDDRSMNTEAFF. The CDR3 coding sequence is TGTGCCAGCAGTGAGGACGACAGGAGCATGAACACTGAAGCTTTCTTT. Supplemented by reference TRBV25-1 and TRBJ1-1, the full variable domain reads EADIYQTPRYLVIGTGKKITLECSQTMGHDKMYWYQQDPGMELHLIHYSYGVNSTEKGDLSSESTVSRIRTEHFPLTLESARPSHTSQYLCASSEDDRSMNTEAFFGQGTRLTVV.

This chain joins TRBV19 and TRBJ2-1; D might be TRBD1 (5 bases). With 7 bases removed from V and 7 bases from J, the gap between germline ends came to 17 bases. This CDR3 region has 14 residues. Germline V lookup: CDR1 LNHDA, CDR2 SQIVND (reference sequence). CDR3 in DNA: TGTGCCAGTATGCCAGGGAAAGGTATGAATGAGCAGTTCTTC. Protein product: CASMPGKGMNEQFF.

The chain links TRBV29-1 to TRBJ2-2; D not certain. The CDR3 has 15 residues. V was pared by 1 base and J by 7 bases, with 16 bases between. Germline CDR1 and CDR2: SQVTM and ANQGSEA. CDR3 amino acids: CSVEGPQQTGGELFF. The DNA for the CDR3 is TGCAGCGTTGAAGGTCCTCAACAGACCGGCGGGGAGCTGTTTTTT.

The V gene is TRBV27, the J gene TRBJ1-1; possibly TRBD1 for D (6 bases). The ends were cut back, 7 bases at V and 4 bases at J, with 19 bases in the middle. The CDR3 length is 15 residues. CDR1 and CDR2 (germline): MNHEY, SMNVEV (reference sequence). The CDR3 spells CASNSSQGLCTEAFF. CDR3 DNA sequence: TGTGCCAGCAACTCCTCACAGGGCTTGTGCACTGAAGCTTTCTTT.

This clone came up once. This chain uses TRBV14 with TRBJ2-1; D is unresolved. The CDR3 totals 13 residues. V was clipped by 0 bases and J by 4 bases, with 4 bases between them. Germline CDR1 reads SGHDN; CDR2 reads FVKESK. The CDR3 DNA sequence: TGTGCCAGCAGCCAAGAACTGTACAATGAGCAGTTCTTC. Its translation: CASSQELYNEQFF. Full variable domain (missing parts from reference TRBV14 and TRBJ2-1): EAGVTQFPSHSVIEKGQTVTLRCDPISGHDNLYWYRRVMGKEIKFLLHFVKESKQDESGMPNNRFLAERTGGTYSTLKVQPAELEDSGVYFCASSQELYNEQFFGPGTRLTVL.

The rearrangement joins TRBV7-2 to TRBJ2-3, with D unclear. Germline V gene lookup returns CDR1 SGHTA and CDR2 FQGNSA. V was cut by 10 bases and J by 2 bases, with 19 bases left in between. The CDR3 extends over 15 amino acids. The CDR3 sequence: CATQLTHRPTDTQYF. In DNA, the CDR3 is TGTGCCACACAGCTCACACACCGACCCACAGATACGCAGTATTTT. Full variable domain (rest looked up from reference TRBV7-2 and TRBJ2-3): GAGVSQSPSNKVTEKGKDVELRCDPISGHTALYWYRQSLGQGLEFLIYFQGNSAPDKSGLPSDRFSAERTGGSVSTLTIQRTQQEDSAVYLCATQLTHRPTDTQYFGPGTRLTVL.

V usage is TRBV9 and J usage is TRBJ1-2, with TRBD1 identical over 10 bases. Germline values: CDR1 SGDLS, CDR2 YYNGEE. The junction had 14 bases not matched to a gene; V was cut back by 7 bases and J by 8 bases. This CDR3 region has 15 residues. CDR3 sequence (DNA): TGTGCCAGCTCATACTCCGGGACAGGGGTTCGGGGCTACACCTTC. This codes for CASSYSGTGVRGYTF.

The J gene is TRBJ2-2, the V gene TRBV14, with D possibly TRBD2 on 6 matching bases. V was clipped by 0 bases and J by 7 bases, with 9 bases between them. The CDR3 covers 14 residues. Germline-derived CDR1 and CDR2 are SGHDN and FVKESK. CDR3 loop: CASSQDWGVGELFF. The CDR3 DNA follows: TGTGCCAGCAGCCAAGATTGGGGGGTCGGGGAGCTGTTTTTT.